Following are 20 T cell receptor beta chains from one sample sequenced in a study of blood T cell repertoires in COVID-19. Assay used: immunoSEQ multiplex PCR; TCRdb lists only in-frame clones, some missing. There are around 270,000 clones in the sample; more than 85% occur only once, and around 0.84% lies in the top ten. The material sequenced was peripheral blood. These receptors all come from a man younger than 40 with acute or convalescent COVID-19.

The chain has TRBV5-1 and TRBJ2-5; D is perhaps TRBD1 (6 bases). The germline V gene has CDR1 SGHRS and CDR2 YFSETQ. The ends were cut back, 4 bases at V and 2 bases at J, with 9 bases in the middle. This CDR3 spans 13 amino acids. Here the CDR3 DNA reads TGCGCCAGCAGCCCGGACAGTCAAGAGACCCAGTACTTC. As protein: CASSPDSQETQYF.

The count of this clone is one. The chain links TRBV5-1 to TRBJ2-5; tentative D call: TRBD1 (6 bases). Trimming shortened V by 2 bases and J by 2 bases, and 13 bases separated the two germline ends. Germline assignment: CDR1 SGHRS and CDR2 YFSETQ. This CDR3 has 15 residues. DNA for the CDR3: TGCGCCAGCAGCTTACAGGGCCGGATTCAAGAGACCCAGTACTTC. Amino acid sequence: CASSLQGRIQETQYF.

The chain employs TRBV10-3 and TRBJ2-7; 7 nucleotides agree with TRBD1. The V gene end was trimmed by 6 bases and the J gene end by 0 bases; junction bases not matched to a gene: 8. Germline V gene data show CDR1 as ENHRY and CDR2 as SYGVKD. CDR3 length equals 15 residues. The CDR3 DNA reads TGTGCCATCAGGAGAGGGACAGTTAGCTCCTACGAGCAGTACTTC. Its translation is CAIRRGTVSSYEQYF.

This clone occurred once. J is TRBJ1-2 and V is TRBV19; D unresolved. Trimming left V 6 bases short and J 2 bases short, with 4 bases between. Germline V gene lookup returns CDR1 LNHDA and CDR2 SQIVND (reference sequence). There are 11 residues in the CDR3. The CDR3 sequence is CASRENYGYTF. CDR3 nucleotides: TGTGCCAGTAGGGAGAACTATGGCTACACCTTC.

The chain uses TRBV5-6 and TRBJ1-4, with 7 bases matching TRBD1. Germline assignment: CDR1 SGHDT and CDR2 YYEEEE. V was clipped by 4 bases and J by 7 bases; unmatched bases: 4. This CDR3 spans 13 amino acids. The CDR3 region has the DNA TGTGCCAGCAGCCTACAGGGGTCTGAAAAACTGTTTTTT. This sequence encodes CASSLQGSEKLFF.

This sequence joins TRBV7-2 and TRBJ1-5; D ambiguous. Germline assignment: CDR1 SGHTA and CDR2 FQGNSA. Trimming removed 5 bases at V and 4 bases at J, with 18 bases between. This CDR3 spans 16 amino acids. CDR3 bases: TGTGCCAGCAGCCCCCCGGGTCCAAAACGTAATCAGCCCCAGCATTTT. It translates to CASSPPGPKRNQPQHF.

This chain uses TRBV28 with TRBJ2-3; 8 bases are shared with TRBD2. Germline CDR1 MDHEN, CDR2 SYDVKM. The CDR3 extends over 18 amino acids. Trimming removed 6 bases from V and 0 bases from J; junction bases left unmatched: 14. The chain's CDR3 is CASRPLAGLQSSTDTQYF. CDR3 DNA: TGTGCCAGCAGACCTCTAGCGGGTTTACAGTCTAGCACAGATACGCAGTATTTT.

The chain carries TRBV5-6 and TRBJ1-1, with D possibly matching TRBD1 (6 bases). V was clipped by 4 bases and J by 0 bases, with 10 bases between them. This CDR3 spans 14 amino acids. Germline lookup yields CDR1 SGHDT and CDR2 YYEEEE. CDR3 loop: CASSMAGVNTEAFF. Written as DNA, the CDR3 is TGTGCCAGCAGCATGGCAGGGGTGAACACTGAAGCTTTCTTT.

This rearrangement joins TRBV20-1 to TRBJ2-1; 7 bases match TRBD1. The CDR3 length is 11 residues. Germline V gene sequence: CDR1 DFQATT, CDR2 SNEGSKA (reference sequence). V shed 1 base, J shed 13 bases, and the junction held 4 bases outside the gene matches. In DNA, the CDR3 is TGCAGTGCTAGAGCGGACAGGACCCAGTTCTTC. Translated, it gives CSARADRTQFF.

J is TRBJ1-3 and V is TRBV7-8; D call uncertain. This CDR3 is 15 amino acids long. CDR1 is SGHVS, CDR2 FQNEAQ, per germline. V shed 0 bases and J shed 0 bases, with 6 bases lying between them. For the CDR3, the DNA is TGTGCCAGCAGCTTAGCACTTGCCTCTGGAAACACCATATATTTT. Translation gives CASSLALASGNTIYF.

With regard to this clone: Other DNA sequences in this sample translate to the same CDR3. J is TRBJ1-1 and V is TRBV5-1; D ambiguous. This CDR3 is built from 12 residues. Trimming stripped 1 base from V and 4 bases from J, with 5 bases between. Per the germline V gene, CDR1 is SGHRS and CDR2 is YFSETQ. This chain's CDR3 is CASSLSGTEAFF. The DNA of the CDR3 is TGCGCCAGCAGCTTGTCGGGCACTGAAGCTTTCTTT.

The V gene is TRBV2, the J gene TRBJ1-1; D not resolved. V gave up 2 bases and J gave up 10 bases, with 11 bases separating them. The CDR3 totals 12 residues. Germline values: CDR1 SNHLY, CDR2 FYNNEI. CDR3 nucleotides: TGTGCCAGCAGTGAATCGGGGAATGGAGCTTTCTTT. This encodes CASSESGNGAFF.

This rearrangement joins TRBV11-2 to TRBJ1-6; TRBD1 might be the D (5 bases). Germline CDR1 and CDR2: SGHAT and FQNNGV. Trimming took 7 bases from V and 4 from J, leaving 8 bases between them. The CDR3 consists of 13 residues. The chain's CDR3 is CASNRGYNSPLHF. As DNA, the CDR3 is TGTGCCAGCAATAGGGGATATAATTCACCCCTCCACTTT.

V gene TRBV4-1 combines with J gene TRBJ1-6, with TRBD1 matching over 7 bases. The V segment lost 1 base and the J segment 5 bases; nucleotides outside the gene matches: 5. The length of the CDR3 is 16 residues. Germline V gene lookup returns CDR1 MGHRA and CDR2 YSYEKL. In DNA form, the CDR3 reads TGCGCCAGCAGCCAAGTTCAACAGGGGCATAATTCACCCCTCCACTTT. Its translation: CASSQVQQGHNSPLHF.

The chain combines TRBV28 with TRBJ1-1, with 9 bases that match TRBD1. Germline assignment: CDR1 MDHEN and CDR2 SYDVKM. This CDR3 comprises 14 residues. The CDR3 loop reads CGTKQGAGWTEAFF. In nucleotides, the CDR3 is TGTGGCACCAAACAGGGGGCGGGGTGGACTGAAGCTTTCTTT.

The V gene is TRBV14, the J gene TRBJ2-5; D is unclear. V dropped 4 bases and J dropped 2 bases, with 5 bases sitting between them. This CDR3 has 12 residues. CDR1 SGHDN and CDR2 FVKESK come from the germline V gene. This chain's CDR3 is CASSRLQETQYF. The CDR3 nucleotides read TGTGCCAGCAGCCGTCTACAAGAGACCCAGTACTTC.

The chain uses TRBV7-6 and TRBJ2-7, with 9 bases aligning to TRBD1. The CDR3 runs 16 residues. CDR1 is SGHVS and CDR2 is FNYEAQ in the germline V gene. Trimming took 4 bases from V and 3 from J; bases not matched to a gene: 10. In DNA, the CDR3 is TGTGCCAGCAGCTGGGGACAGGGCAACGTCGACTACGAGCAGTACTTC. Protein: CASSWGQGNVDYEQYF.

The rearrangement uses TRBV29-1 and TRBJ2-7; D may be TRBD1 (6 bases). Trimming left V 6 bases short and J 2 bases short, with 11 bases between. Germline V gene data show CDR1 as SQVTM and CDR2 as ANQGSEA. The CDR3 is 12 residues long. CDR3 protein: CSVHNRAYEQYF. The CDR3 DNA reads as TGCAGCGTCCATAACAGGGCCTACGAGCAGTACTTC.

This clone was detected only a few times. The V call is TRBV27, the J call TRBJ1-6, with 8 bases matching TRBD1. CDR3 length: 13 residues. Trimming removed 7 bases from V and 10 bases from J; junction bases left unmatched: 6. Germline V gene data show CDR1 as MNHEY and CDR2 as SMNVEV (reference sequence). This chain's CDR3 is CASTDRVRSPLHF. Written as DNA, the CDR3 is TGTGCCAGCACGGACAGGGTGCGGTCACCCCTCCACTTT.

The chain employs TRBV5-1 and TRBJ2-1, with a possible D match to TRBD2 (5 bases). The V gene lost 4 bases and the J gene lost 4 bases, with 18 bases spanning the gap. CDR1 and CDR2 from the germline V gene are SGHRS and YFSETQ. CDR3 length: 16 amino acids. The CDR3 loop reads CASSRGGLELYNEQFF. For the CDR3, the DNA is TGCGCCAGCAGCCGCGGTGGACTGGAACTTTACAATGAGCAGTTCTTC.